This TCR beta chain was observed in a study of cytomegalovirus exposure and HLA in healthy donors. The PCR employed 60 Vbeta primers together with 13 Jbeta primers. Repertoires were generated with immunoSEQ multiplex PCR, while TCRdb's copy carries only in-frame clones and drops some. The repertoire holds under 300,000 clones, with about 80% as singletons. From germline, CDR1 is MRHNA and CDR2 SNTAGT. V lost 5 bases, J lost 0 bases, and 1 base stayed unmatched. The CDR3 is made up of 15 amino acids. The rearrangement joins TRBV6-4 to TRBJ2-3; 11 bases are shared with TRBD2. The source is a woman aged 55-69 years in good health and CMV-seropositive. Sequencing was performed on PBMCs. CDR3 protein: CASSWTSGSTDTQYF. The CDR3 DNA follows: TGTGCCAGCAGTTGGACTAGCGGGAGCACAGATACGCAGTATTTT.